Sequencing of this TCR beta chain was carried out in a study of beta chain features in type 1 diabetes. Study observations and caveats: For Type 1 diabetes patients, all four CD4+ subsets carried TCRB CDR3s that were moderately but significantly shorter.

The CDR3 is 14 residues long. Germline CDR1 is SGHTA and CDR2 is FQGNSA. V lost 1 base, J lost 5 bases, and 10 bases lay in between. With respect to this clone: The target antigen is unknown.

TCRB transcripts that were expressed got sequenced, as all of the isolated RNA had been reverse transcribed. This table comes from immunoSEQ multiplex PCR, and its TCRdb copy is limited to in-frame clones, with some not included. Among 600,000 to 750,000 clones listed, around an eighth were seen once. The chain uses TRBV7-2 and TRBJ2-3; D is perhaps TRBD1 or TRBD2 (5 bases each). This clonotype was obtained from a man between 25 and 39 years old with type 1 diabetes. The sample was naive CD4+ T cells from blood. The DNA of the CDR3 is TGTGCCAGCAGCTTAGGAGGGACGGGAGATACGCAGTATTTT. Translated, it gives CASSLGGTGDTQYF.